These 24 T cell receptor beta chains originate from one sample sequenced in a study of beta chain features in type 1 diabetes. Every isolated RNA sample was fully reverse transcribed, so sequencing captured expressed TCRB transcripts. Profiled with immunoSEQ multiplex PCR; TCRdb holds only in-frame clones, not every one. Of some 180,000 clones listed, around an eighth were seen once; the top ten hold around 0.63%. The sequencing input was central memory CD4+ T cells from blood. These receptors were collected from a woman aged 18 to 35 in good health.

This clone was detected a few times. This chain joins TRBV18 and TRBJ1-5; D gene uncertain. The V gene's germline CDR1 is KGHSH and CDR2 LQKENI. CDR3 length: 14 residues. Trimming removed 2 bases at V and 6 bases at J, with 11 bases between. As DNA, the CDR3 is TGTGCCAGCTCACCAGAGGTAATGGGTCAGCCCCAGCATTTT. This encodes CASSPEVMGQPQHF.

This clone turned up a few times. The chain is built from TRBV2 and TRBJ2-1; D remains unclear. Trimming left V 4 bases short and J 2 bases short, with 12 bases between. In germline, CDR1 is SNHLY, CDR2 FYNNEI. The length of the CDR3 is 15 residues. DNA of the CDR3: TGTGCCAGCAGTGGGAACTACGGCGCCTACAATGAGCAGTTCTTC. Translation: CASSGNYGAYNEQFF.

The rearrangement uses TRBV28 and TRBJ2-4; TRBD2 agrees at 9 bases. With 5 bases clipped from V and 3 bases from J, the junction kept 5 bases outside the gene matches. This CDR3 spans 15 amino acids. The germline V gene encodes CDR1 MDHEN and CDR2 SYDVKM. The CDR3 is CASSPTSGGKNIQYF. For the CDR3, the DNA is TGTGCCAGCAGTCCGACTAGCGGTGGCAAAAACATTCAGTACTTC.

This clone occurred a few times. The chain combines TRBV20-1 with TRBJ2-1; D perhaps matches TRBD2 (5 bases). CDR3 length equals 11 residues. Trimming took 6 bases from V and 4 from J, leaving 7 bases between them. The germline CDR1 and CDR2 sequences are DFQATT and SNEGSKA (reference sequence). The CDR3 coding sequence is TGCAGTGCACGACTATACAATGAGCAGTTCTTC. This sequence encodes CSARLYNEQFF.

This clone was observed a few times. The V gene is TRBV5-4, the J gene TRBJ1-5; TRBD1 matches at 7 bases. This CDR3 comprises 13 residues. J was trimmed by 7 bases and V by 4 bases; bases with no gene match: 5. Germline CDR1 reads SGHNT; CDR2 reads YYREEE (reference sequence). The CDR3, as DNA: TGTGCCAGCAGCACAGGGGAGGACCAGCCCCAGCATTTT. Its translation is CASSTGEDQPQHF.

The rearrangement uses TRBV18 and TRBJ1-2; 9 bases fit TRBD1. V was clipped by 3 bases and J by 3 bases; unmatched bases: 2. CDR1 KGHSH and CDR2 LQKENI come from the germline V gene. The CDR3 covers 14 residues. CDR3 DNA: TGTGCCAGCTCACCGCGACAGGGGGACTATGGCTACACCTTC. This sequence encodes CASSPRQGDYGYTF.

In this sample, this clone turned up a few times. The chain is built from TRBV10-3 and TRBJ1-2; a possible D gene is TRBD1 (6 bases). Trimming left V 6 bases short and J 6 bases short, with 11 bases between. Germline V gives CDR1 ENHRY, CDR2 SYGVKD. CDR3 length equals 12 residues. The CDR3 nucleotides are TGTGCCATCAGCCCGGACAGAAATGGCTACACCTTC. It yields the protein CAISPDRNGYTF.

This clone was observed a handful of times. Compared with germline, one end of the junction differs, possibly owing to a read error. The chain uses TRBV7-7 and TRBJ2-1; 8 bases map to TRBD1. Germline-derived CDR1 and CDR2 are SSHAT and FNYEAQ (reference sequence). CDR3 length: 13 amino acids. This CDR3 is CASSRGQDNEQFF. The CDR3 nucleotides read TGTGCTAGCAGCCGGGGACAGGACAATGAGCAGTTCTTC.

This clone was seen a single time. At the DNA level, this CDR3 is encoded by other sequences in the same sample as well. This rearrangement joins TRBV7-9 to TRBJ1-2; D may be TRBD1 (6 bases). The CDR3 is 15 amino acids. V lost 6 bases, J lost 0 bases, and 14 bases lay in between. Per the germline V gene, CDR1 is SEHNR and CDR2 is FQNEAQ (reference sequence). The chain's CDR3 is CASSRGRGSNYGYTF. For the CDR3, the DNA is TGTGCCAGCAGTCGAGGCAGGGGATCTAACTATGGCTACACCTTC.

This clone was picked up a small number of times. The rearrangement uses TRBV13 and TRBJ2-3; 15 nucleotides line up with TRBD2. The CDR3 extends over 15 amino acids. Germline V gene sequence: CDR1 PRHDT, CDR2 FYEKMQ (reference sequence). Trimming took 4 bases from V and 9 from J; bases not matched to a gene: 5. CDR3 protein: CASSSWTSGGDTQYF. CDR3 coding DNA: TGTGCCAGCAGCTCTTGGACTAGCGGGGGGGACACGCAGTATTTT.

The table lists this clone with a few counts. The rearrangement joins TRBV11-2 to TRBJ1-1, with TRBD1 matching over 8 bases. The junction had 9 bases not matched to a gene; V was cut back by 5 bases and J by 10 bases. The CDR3 consists of 13 residues. Germline V gives CDR1 SGHAT, CDR2 FQNNGV. The CDR3 region has the DNA TGTGCCAGCAGCCGCGGACAGGGAAGTGGAGCTTTCTTT. It is translated as CASSRGQGSGAFF.

V usage is TRBV27 and J usage is TRBJ1-6, with no clear D. The CDR3 length is 16 residues. Germline V gives CDR1 MNHEY, CDR2 SMNVEV (reference sequence). V was clipped by 3 bases and J by 0 bases, with 9 bases between them. The CDR3 nucleotides read TGTGCCAGCAGTTTTCAAGTCAGCTCCTATAATTCACCCCTCCACTTT. Residues: CASSFQVSSYNSPLHF.

The rearrangement uses TRBV7-9 and TRBJ2-1, with D possibly TRBD1 on 5 matching bases. Germline V CDR1 and CDR2: SEHNR, FQNEAQ (reference sequence). V gave up 3 bases and J gave up 9 bases, with 12 bases separating them. This CDR3 has 13 amino acids. The CDR3 sequence: CASSLAGSGEQFF. CDR3 nucleotide sequence: TGTGCCAGCAGCTTGGCAGGGTCGGGTGAGCAGTTCTTC.

The genes are TRBV30 and TRBJ1-2; D unresolved. Germline CDR1 and CDR2: GTSNPN and SVGIG (reference sequence). V was cut by 3 bases and J by 7 bases, with 9 bases left in between. The CDR3 is 11 residues long. The CDR3 here is CAWSKGSGYTF. CDR3 DNA: TGTGCCTGGAGCAAAGGGAGTGGCTACACCTTC.

This clone has just a few counts. The chain couples TRBV29-1 to TRBJ1-2; the D gene is possibly TRBD1 (6 bases). Trimming removed 6 bases at V and 4 bases at J, with 21 bases between. The CDR3 totals 15 residues. Per germline, CDR1 SQVTM and CDR2 ANQGSEA. The CDR3: CSVDTDDRYLYGYTF. For the CDR3, the DNA is TGCAGCGTAGACACTGACGACAGGTACCTCTATGGCTACACCTTC. The full variable domain, completed using reference TRBV29-1 and TRBJ1-2, is SAVISQKPSRDICQRGTSLTIQCQVDSQVTMMFWYRQQPGQSLTLIATANQGSEATYESGFVIDKFPISRPNLTFSTLTVSNMSPEDSSIYLCSVDTDDRYLYGYTFGSGTRLTVV.

This clone was detected a few times. V usage is TRBV9 and J usage is TRBJ1-2, with D possibly matching TRBD1 (5 bases). V lost 4 bases to trimming and J lost 4 bases, with 11 bases between them. CDR1 is SGDLS and CDR2 is YYNGEE in the germline V gene. The CDR3 runs to 13 residues. Written as DNA, the CDR3 is TGTGCCAGCAGCCTTACAGGACCCTATGGCTACACCTTC. This codes for CASSLTGPYGYTF.

This chain connects TRBV28 to TRBJ2-3; the match to TRBD2 covers 8 bases. The CDR3 contains 15 residues. Germline loops: CDR1 MDHEN, CDR2 SYDVKM. V shed 7 bases and J 3 bases; nucleotides not matched to a gene: 9. CDR3 in DNA: TGTGCCAGCAACTCCTTAGCGGGACGAACAGATACGCAGTATTTT. This codes for CASNSLAGRTDTQYF. The whole variable domain, remainder taken from reference TRBV28 and TRBJ2-3, is DVKVTQSSRYLVKRTGEKVFLECVQDMDHENMFWYRQDPGLGLRLIYFSYDVKMKEKGDIPEGYSVSREKKERFSLILESASTNQTSMYLCASNSLAGRTDTQYFGPGTRLTVL.

The chain employs TRBV19 and TRBJ2-4; D is uncertain. The V end was cut by 5 bases, the J end by 7 bases, with 9 bases between. Germline V lookup: CDR1 LNHDA, CDR2 SQIVND (reference sequence). The CDR3 covers 12 residues. CDR3: CASSAPGNIQYF. The DNA of the CDR3 is TGTGCCAGTAGTGCCCCCGGGAACATTCAGTACTTC.

V gene TRBV11-2 combines with J gene TRBJ2-7; 10 positions match TRBD2. CDR3 length: 15 residues. Per germline, CDR1 SGHAT and CDR2 FQNNGV. V gave up 3 bases and J gave up 6 bases; unmatched junction bases: 8. This CDR3 reads CASSFQLAGMAEQYF. Here the CDR3 DNA reads TGTGCCAGCAGCTTCCAACTAGCGGGAATGGCCGAGCAGTACTTC. Full variable domain (missing parts from reference TRBV11-2 and TRBJ2-7): EAGVAQSPRYKIIEKRQSVAFWCNPISGHATLYWYQQILGQGPKLLIQFQNNGVVDDSQLPKDRFSAERLKGVDSTLKIQPAKLEDSAVYLCASSFQLAGMAEQYFGPGTRLTVT.

As to this clone: Other DNA sequences in the sample encode the same CDR3. Here the CDR3 reads CASSLAGRGYEQYF. The CDR3 DNA reads as TGTGCCAGCAGCTTGGCCGGTAGGGGTTACGAGCAGTACTTC. This chain connects TRBV5-6 to TRBJ2-7, with D perhaps TRBD1 (5 bases). Germline V lookup: CDR1 SGHDT, CDR2 YYEEEE. The CDR3 contains 14 residues. The V and J ends lost 0 bases and 4 bases respectively, with 11 bases between them.

The chain has TRBV6-5 and TRBJ1-1, with D possibly TRBD1 on 6 matching bases. This CDR3 contains 15 residues. Germline assignment: CDR1 MNHEY and CDR2 SVGAGI. V was trimmed by 0 bases and J by 4 bases, leaving 12 bases between them. The CDR3 DNA reads as TGTGCCAGCAGTTACTCGCAGGGGCGCGTCACTGAAGCTTTCTTT. Its protein is CASSYSQGRVTEAFF.

This clone has only a few counts. CDR3 sequence: CASSLRTGRGGYTF. Written as DNA, the CDR3 is TGTGCCAGCAGTTTACGGACAGGGCGGGGTGGCTACACCTTC. The J gene is TRBJ1-2, the V gene TRBV28; 8 bases are shared with TRBD1. V shed 2 bases, J shed 7 bases, and the junction held 6 bases outside the gene matches. This CDR3 has 14 residues. Germline V gene lookup returns CDR1 MDHEN and CDR2 SYDVKM.

This chain uses TRBV13 with TRBJ1-1; 10 bases agree with TRBD1. Germline lookup yields CDR1 PRHDT and CDR2 FYEKMQ (reference sequence). This CDR3 has 16 residues. After removal of 2 bases from V and 6 bases from J, the junction contained 9 bases not matched to a gene. Written as DNA, the CDR3 is TGTGCCAGCAGCTTAAGAGGGACAGGGGCGATCGCTGAAGCTTTCTTT. Protein: CASSLRGTGAIAEAFF.

This chain uses TRBV28 with TRBJ2-5; perhaps TRBD2 as D (6 bases). Trimming took 0 bases from V and 2 from J, leaving 10 bases between them. CDR3 length equals 15 residues. CDR1 is MDHEN, CDR2 SYDVKM, per germline. CDR3 nucleotides: TGTGCCAGCAGTTTATGGTCGGCGGGGCAAGAGACCCAGTACTTC. Translation: CASSLWSAGQETQYF.